The 21 T cell receptor beta chains given below trace back to one sample, sequenced in a study of early T cells in non-severe SARS-CoV-2 infection. From the 5' RACE reads, TCRdb called clonotypes with MiXCR, one entry per CDR3 protein. The repertoire has tens of thousands of distinct CDR3 sequences, about 7.7% of them found once; the top ten carry about 10%. Sample: whole blood, taken at baseline. These receptors originate from an adult who was a healthcare worker with PCR-confirmed SARS-CoV-2 infection or an uninfected control (not recorded which).

This clonotype was counted a few times. The V gene is TRBV7-9, the J gene TRBJ2-3; 10 positions agree with TRBD2. CDR3 length: 16 residues. V was pared by 3 bases and J by 0 bases, with 3 bases of the junction left unmatched. Germline assignment: CDR1 SEHNR and CDR2 FQNEAQ (reference sequence). CDR3 region: CASSLSSGSSTDTQYF. CDR3 coding DNA: TGTGCCAGCAGCTTGTCTAGCGGGAGTAGCACAGATACGCAGTATTTT.

This clonotype was recorded a few times. The chain is built from TRBV5-5 and TRBJ2-5; D not certain. The CDR3 runs to 16 residues. V lost 3 bases and J 4 bases, leaving 19 bases between the germline ends. CDR1 and CDR2 (germline): SGHKS, YYEKEE (reference sequence). CDR3 nucleotide sequence: TGTGCCAGCAGCTCACTCATTTCCACTAAGGCAGAGACCCAGTACTTC. Amino acids: CASSSLISTKAETQYF.

This clonotype occurred a few times. The rearrangement uses TRBV10-1 and TRBJ2-4; weak D call: TRBD2 (6 bases). Germline lookup yields CDR1 WNHNN and CDR2 SYGVQD (reference sequence). The CDR3 extends over 12 amino acids. The CDR3 sequence is CAEGIAKNIQYF. In nucleotides, the CDR3 is TGCGCGGAGGGGATAGCCAAAAACATTCAGTACTTC.

This clonotype was observed at least ten times. The V gene is TRBV28, the J gene TRBJ1-2; D perhaps matches TRBD1 (6 bases). In germline, CDR1 is MDHEN, CDR2 SYDVKM. V lost 5 bases and J 6 bases, leaving 16 bases between the germline ends. The CDR3 totals 14 residues. The CDR3 loop is CASSLSGGWDGYTF. CDR3 DNA sequence: TGTGCCAGCAGTCTCTCCGGGGGCTGGGATGGCTACACCTTC.

J is TRBJ2-4 and V is TRBV20-1; maybe TRBD1 (5 bases). From germline, CDR1 is DFQATT and CDR2 SNEGSKA (reference sequence). V lost 0 bases to trimming and J lost 2 bases, with 11 bases between them. CDR3 length equals 15 residues. CDR3 region: CSAREWAGPKNIQYF. Written as DNA, the CDR3 is TGCAGTGCTAGAGAATGGGCAGGGCCCAAAAACATTCAGTACTTC.

The table lists this clonotype with a few counts. The gene calls are TRBV7-8 and TRBJ2-3, with 12 bases matching TRBD2. Germline V gene data show CDR1 as SGHVS and CDR2 as FQNEAQ. Germline trimming cut 5 bases from V and 1 base from J; bases unmatched to any gene: 16. This CDR3 is built from 20 residues. The DNA of the CDR3 is TGTGCCAGCAGCCCCAGACTAGCGGGAGTTGTTTTTAAGGGCACAGATACGCAGTATTTT. It codes for CASSPRLAGVVFKGTDTQYF. Variable domain in full (rest from reference TRBV7-8 and TRBJ2-3): GAGVSQSPRYKVAKRGQDVALRCDPISGHVSLFWYQQALGQGPEFLTYFQNEAQLDKSGLPSDRFFAERPEGSVSTLKIQRTQQEDSAVYLCASSPRLAGVVFKGTDTQYFGPGTRLTVL.

This clonotype was seen ten or more times. The rearrangement uses TRBV7-9 and TRBJ2-3; 13 bases fit TRBD2. Germline V gene lookup returns CDR1 SEHNR and CDR2 FQNEAQ (reference sequence). Trimming cost V 4 bases and J 6 bases; bases outside gene matches: 10. The CDR3 sequence is 17 residues long. The CDR3 region has the DNA TGTGCCAGCAGCTACCCCGGACTAGCGGGAGCATCCGATACGCAGTATTTT. Its protein is CASSYPGLAGASDTQYF.

This clonotype turned up a few times. Here the CDR3 reads CASSRNQGTSGETDTQYF. The CDR3 coding sequence is TGTGCCAGCAGCCGAAACCAAGGGACTAGCGGGGAAACAGATACGCAGTATTTT. The chain joins TRBV4-2 to TRBJ2-3; 13 positions agree with TRBD2. Germline trimming cut 4 bases from V and 3 bases from J; bases unmatched to any gene: 10. CDR1 and CDR2 from the germline V gene are LGHNA and YNFKEQ. The CDR3 totals 18 residues.

The chain has TRBV28 and TRBJ2-5, with 8 nucleotides matching TRBD1. The J segment lost 1 base and the V segment lost 6 bases, leaving 4 bases of the junction unmatched. CDR1 and CDR2 (germline): MDHEN, SYDVKM. This CDR3 is 14 amino acids long. CDR3 in amino acids: CASRTGTGQETQYF. CDR3 coding DNA: TGTGCCAGCAGGACAGGGACAGGCCAAGAGACCCAGTACTTC.

The V call is TRBV27, the J call TRBJ2-1; 10 positions match TRBD2. Per the germline V gene, CDR1 is MNHEY and CDR2 is SMNVEV (reference sequence). This CDR3 is 16 amino acids long. The V gene end was trimmed by 6 bases and the J gene end by 10 bases; junction bases not matched to a gene: 15. The CDR3 protein is CASSSLLAGVLFEQFF. The CDR3 region has the DNA TGTGCCAGCAGCTCCCTCCTAGCGGGAGTCCTTTTCGAGCAGTTCTTC.

In this sample, this clonotype turned up a few times. The rearrangement joins TRBV3-1 to TRBJ2-7, with TRBD2 matching over 8 bases. The CDR3 is made up of 16 amino acids. Losses at the gene ends were 1 base for V and 1 base for J; bases not matched to a gene: 6. CDR1 LGHDT and CDR2 YNNKEL come from the germline V gene (reference sequence). The CDR3 protein is CASSQGPSGPSYEQYF. DNA of the CDR3: TGTGCCAGCAGCCAAGGCCCTAGCGGGCCTTCCTACGAGCAGTACTTC.

There are many counts of this clonotype. The chain links TRBV27 to TRBJ1-2; TRBD1 aligns across 9 bases. The CDR3 sequence is 15 residues long. V lost 0 bases to trimming and J lost 5 bases; unmatched junction nucleotides: 4. The germline V gene has CDR1 MNHEY and CDR2 SMNVEV (reference sequence). The CDR3: CASSLSGQGIYGYTF. The CDR3 DNA reads TGTGCCAGCAGTTTATCTGGACAGGGGATTTATGGCTACACCTTC.

This clonotype was observed a handful of times. This sequence joins TRBV29-1 and TRBJ2-7, with 7 bases aligning to TRBD2. The CDR3 extends over 13 amino acids. Germline loops: CDR1 SQVTM, CDR2 ANQGSEA. V shed 7 bases, J shed 2 bases, and the junction held 8 bases outside the gene matches. The CDR3 bases are TGCAGCGCCGTGGGACTAACGGCCTACGAGCAGTACTTC. Encoded protein: CSAVGLTAYEQYF.

This clonotype has just a few counts. The chain combines TRBV29-1 with TRBJ1-1; no clear D gene. The germline CDR1 and CDR2 sequences are SQVTM and ANQGSEA. Trimming shortened V by 3 bases and J by 1 base, and 9 bases separated the two germline ends. The CDR3 extends over 13 amino acids. The CDR3 loop reads CSVEFGSNTEAFF. CDR3 sequence (DNA): TGCAGCGTTGAGTTTGGGTCGAACACTGAAGCTTTCTTT.

This clonotype came up a few times. The chain employs TRBV28 and TRBJ2-3; D perhaps matches TRBD2 (5 bases). V was trimmed by 4 bases and J by 5 bases, leaving 19 bases between them. Per germline, CDR1 MDHEN and CDR2 SYDVKM. There are 16 residues in the CDR3. The chain's CDR3 is CASSYLGRGEGDTQYF. The CDR3 coding sequence is TGTGCCAGCAGTTACCTCGGTCGGGGAGAGGGAGATACGCAGTATTTT.

This clonotype was observed many times. The gene calls are TRBV4-1 and TRBJ1-1; D uncertain. Between the trimmed V and J ends, which lost 0 bases and 4 bases, there was a span of 12 bases. The CDR3 extends over 15 amino acids. CDR1 is MGHRA and CDR2 is YSYEKL in the germline V gene. CDR3 sequence reads: CASSQDIRVVTEAFF. The CDR3 DNA sequence: TGCGCCAGCAGCCAAGATATAAGGGTCGTCACTGAAGCTTTCTTT.

The chain combines TRBV2 with TRBJ2-2; D unclear. The V end was cut by 3 bases, the J end by 2 bases, with 13 bases between. This CDR3 has 16 amino acids. Germline V gene data show CDR1 as SNHLY and CDR2 as FYNNEI. CDR3 DNA sequence: TGTGCCAGCAGTGATCCAATCTGGCGAAACACCGGGGAGCTGTTTTTT. Its translation: CASSDPIWRNTGELFF.

Only a few counts were recorded for this clonotype. The chain couples TRBV11-1 to TRBJ1-1; 9 bases fit TRBD1. The CDR3 is 15 residues long. Germline-derived CDR1 and CDR2 are SGHAT and FQDESV (reference sequence). Germline trimming cut 8 bases from V and 0 bases from J; bases unmatched to any gene: 7. The CDR3 nucleotides read TGTGCCAGCGGACAGGGGCACACCTTGAACACTGAAGCTTTCTTT. It codes for CASGQGHTLNTEAFF. The full variable domain, in which reference TRBV11-1 and TRBJ1-1 provide the parts outside the CDR3, is EAEVAQSPRYKITEKSQAVAFWCDPISGHATLYWYRQILGQGPELLVQFQDESVVDDSQLPKDRFSAERLKGVDSTLKIQPAELGDSAMYLCASGQGHTLNTEAFFGQGTRLTVV.

The chain combines TRBV5-1 with TRBJ2-3; possibly TRBD1 for D (5 bases). V lost 0 bases and J lost 1, with 6 bases in between. This CDR3 is built from 14 residues. The germline gives CDR1 SGHRS, CDR2 YFSETQ. Here the CDR3 reads CASSLGQRTDTQYF. CDR3 bases: TGCGCCAGCAGCTTGGGACAGCGCACAGATACGCAGTATTTT.

The chain has TRBV6-5 and TRBJ1-1; D is undetermined. Trimming pared 6 bases from V and 3 bases from J, leaving 14 bases between. Per the germline V gene, CDR1 is MNHEY and CDR2 is SVGAGI. The CDR3 runs 14 residues. CDR3 bases: TGTGCCAGCAGGGCCCCTATGCGGGACACTGAAGCTTTCTTT. Amino acids: CASRAPMRDTEAFF.

This clonotype occurred many times. J is TRBJ2-1 and V is TRBV7-9; D not resolved. The CDR3 is 13 amino acids. The V end was cut by 1 base, the J end by 10 bases, with 11 bases between. The germline V gene encodes CDR1 SEHNR and CDR2 FQNEAQ (reference sequence). DNA of the CDR3: TGTGCCAGCAGCTTAGAGTCTTCACGGGAGCAGTTCTTC. Protein: CASSLESSREQFF.